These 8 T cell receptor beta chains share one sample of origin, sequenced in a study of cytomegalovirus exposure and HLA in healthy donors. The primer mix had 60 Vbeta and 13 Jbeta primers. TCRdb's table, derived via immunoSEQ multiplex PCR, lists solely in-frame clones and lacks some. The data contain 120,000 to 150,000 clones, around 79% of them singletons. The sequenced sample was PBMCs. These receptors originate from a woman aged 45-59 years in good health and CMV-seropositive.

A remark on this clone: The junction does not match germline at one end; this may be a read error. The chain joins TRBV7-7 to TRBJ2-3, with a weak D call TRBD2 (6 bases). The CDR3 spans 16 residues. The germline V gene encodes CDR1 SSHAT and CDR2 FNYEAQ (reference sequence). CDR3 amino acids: CASSPGGSRATDTQYF. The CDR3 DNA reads TGTGCTAGCAGCCCTGGGGGGTCGCGGGCGACAGATACGCAGTATTTT.

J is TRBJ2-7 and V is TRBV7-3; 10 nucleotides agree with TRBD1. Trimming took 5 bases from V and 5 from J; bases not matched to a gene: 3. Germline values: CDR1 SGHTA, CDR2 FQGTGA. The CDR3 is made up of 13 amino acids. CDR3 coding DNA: TGTGCCAGCAGCCCGACAGGGGGCCACGAGCAGTACTTC. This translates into CASSPTGGHEQYF.

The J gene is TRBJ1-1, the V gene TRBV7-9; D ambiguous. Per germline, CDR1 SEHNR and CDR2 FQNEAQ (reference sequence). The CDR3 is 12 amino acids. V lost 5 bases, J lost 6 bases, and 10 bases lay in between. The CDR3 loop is CASSADTSEAFF. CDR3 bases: TGTGCCAGCAGCGCCGACACCTCTGAAGCTTTCTTT.

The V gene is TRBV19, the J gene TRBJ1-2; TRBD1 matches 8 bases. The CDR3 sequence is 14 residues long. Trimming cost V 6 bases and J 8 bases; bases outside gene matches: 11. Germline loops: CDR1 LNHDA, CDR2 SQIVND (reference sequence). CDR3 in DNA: TGTGCCAGTAGCGGTGGGGACAGGCTACGCGGCTACACCTTC. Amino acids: CASSGGDRLRGYTF.

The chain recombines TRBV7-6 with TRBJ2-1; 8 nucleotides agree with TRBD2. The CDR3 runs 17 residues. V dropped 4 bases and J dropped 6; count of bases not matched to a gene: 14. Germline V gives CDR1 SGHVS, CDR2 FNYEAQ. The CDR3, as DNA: TGTGCCAGCAGCTCACGGGCGACTAGCGAGGCACCCAATGAGCAGTTCTTC. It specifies CASSSRATSEAPNEQFF.

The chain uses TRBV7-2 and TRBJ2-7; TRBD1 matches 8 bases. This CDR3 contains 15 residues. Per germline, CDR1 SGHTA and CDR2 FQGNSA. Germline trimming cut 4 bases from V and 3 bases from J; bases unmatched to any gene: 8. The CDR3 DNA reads TGTGCCAGCAGCTCAGTGGACAGGGCTATCTACGAGCAGTACTTC. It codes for CASSSVDRAIYEQYF.

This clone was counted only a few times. The CDR3 DNA follows: TGTGCCAGCAGAATATATCGGGACAGGGGGTCCACTGAAGCTTTCTTT. Its protein product is CASRIYRDRGSTEAFF. The chain combines TRBV7-9 with TRBJ1-1, with 11 bases matching TRBD1. Per the germline V gene, CDR1 is SEHNR and CDR2 is FQNEAQ (reference sequence). The CDR3 is made up of 16 amino acids. The ends lost 6 bases at V and 4 bases at J; junction bases unmatched: 10. The variable domain in full, completed from reference TRBV7-9 and TRBJ1-1, reads DTGVSQNPRHKITKRGQNVTFRCDPISEHNRLYWYRQTLGQGPEFLTYFQNEAQLEKSRLLSDRFSAERPKGSFSTLEIQRTEQGDSAMYLCASRIYRDRGSTEAFFGQGTRLTVV.

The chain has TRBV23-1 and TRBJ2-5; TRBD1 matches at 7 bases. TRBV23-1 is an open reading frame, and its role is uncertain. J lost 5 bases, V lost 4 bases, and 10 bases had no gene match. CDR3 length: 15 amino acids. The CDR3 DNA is TGCGCCAGCAGTCGTCCCGGGACAGAGGAGGAGACCCAGTACTTC. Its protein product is CASSRPGTEEETQYF.